This is a list of T cell receptor beta chains from one sample in a study of beta chain features in type 1 diabetes. Sequencing was performed with immunoSEQ multiplex PCR; in TCRdb, only in-frame clones are kept and a portion is missing. Of 150,000 to 200,000 clones listed, approximately 62% were seen once; the top ten hold roughly 0.089%. Material: naive CD4+ T cells from blood. The receptors shown here come from a man younger than 40 with type 1 diabetes. The CDR3 runs from the conserved cysteine through the conserved F or W. The D gene is left open where the match is weak.

TRBV29-1	TRBD1	TRBJ1-5	CSVAGTGKQPQHF
TRBV9	TRBD1	TRBJ2-2	CASSFGTGAAGELFF
TRBV5-1	TRBD1	TRBJ2-3	CASSSDRVPDTQYF
TRBV7-9	.	TRBJ1-5	CASSFQGDNQPQHF
TRBV9	.	TRBJ2-1	CASSQAQFF
TRBV9	.	TRBJ2-1	CASSVADRSDEQFF
TRBV9	.	TRBJ2-1	CASSARDSQYNEQFF
TRBV27	TRBD1	TRBJ1-5	CASRATGGSNQPQHF
TRBV2	.	TRBJ2-5	CASSGEETQYF
TRBV5-4	TRBD2	TRBJ2-5	CASSADGSGVKTQYF
TRBV9	TRBD2	TRBJ2-5	CASSVRSGGAEETQYF
TRBV29-1	.	TRBJ2-2	CSVDGGANTGELFF
TRBV29-1	.	TRBJ1-1	CSVDGYTEAFF
TRBV25-1	.	TRBJ1-2	CASSESTRNHGYTF
TRBV27	.	TRBJ1-4	CASRKNEKLFF
TRBV7-9	.	TRBJ2-7	CASSLESTYEQYF
TRBV5-4	.	TRBJ2-5	CASSLNSPGETQYF
TRBV29-1	.	TRBJ1-4	CSVAETDIGEKLFF
TRBV29-1	.	TRBJ2-1	CSHPRDDGDEQFF
TRBV29-1	TRBD1	TRBJ1-1	CSVHRGRGTEAFF
TRBV27	.	TRBJ2-1	CASSKGYNEQFF
TRBV15	TRBD1	TRBJ2-4	CATSRDPGGVAKNIQYF
TRBV5-6	.	TRBJ1-6	CASSLPRRAGNLKGPLHF
TRBV7-9	.	TRBJ2-7	CASSLIGNYEQYF
TRBV6-5	.	TRBJ1-1	CASSRASTEAFF
TRBV6-5	TRBD1	TRBJ2-3	CASSSSGTGNLKVYF
TRBV4-1	TRBD2	TRBJ2-3	CASSPIGVAGGPDTQYF
TRBV28	.	TRBJ2-7	CASAGGPLYEQYF
TRBV27	TRBD1	TRBJ1-1	CASSLTHDRANTEAFF
TRBV29-1	.	TRBJ1-5	CSVRQTSDQPQHF
TRBV14	.	TRBJ2-1	CASSHLLDNEQFF
TRBV14	.	TRBJ2-3	CASSQLGGGTDTQYF
TRBV6-5	.	TRBJ1-6	CASRGEDRSPLHF
TRBV5-1	.	TRBJ2-5	CASKLGEETQYF
TRBV27	.	TRBJ2-7	CASKFIGGEFYEQYF
TRBV23-1	TRBD1	TRBJ1-2	CASSASTGAAYYGYTF
TRBV4-1	TRBD2	TRBJ2-1	CARERGSSYNEQFF
TRBV9	TRBD1	TRBJ2-3	CASSVETGRDTQYF
TRBV30	.	TRBJ1-6	CAWSALESPLHF
TRBV2	.	TRBJ2-2	CASSETGELFF
TRBV29-1	TRBD1	TRBJ2-5	CSGGQQETQYF
TRBV19	.	TRBJ2-7	CASSIKTRSYEQYF
TRBV30	TRBD1	TRBJ2-1	CAWSPRTGGTYNEQFF